The clone carrying this TCR beta chain was observed a single time. Its antigen remains unknown. The data were taken from a study of cytomegalovirus exposure and HLA in healthy donors. Study-wide results and caveats: With later analysis, a missense DCLRE1C variant became linked to TCR beta V- and J-gene trimming.

Amplification used 60 Vbeta primers and 13 Jbeta primers. The repertoire was sequenced with immunoSEQ multiplex PCR; TCRdb's copy has only in-frame clones and lacks some. The data contain 120,000 or so clones, roughly 82% of them singletons. Per the germline V gene, CDR1 is SGHDT and CDR2 is YYEEEE. Between the trimmed V and J ends, which lost 2 bases and 3 bases, there was a span of 12 bases. This CDR3 comprises 14 residues. The specimen sequenced was PBMCs. This clonotype originated in a man younger than 35 in good health and CMV-seropositive. The chain recombines TRBV5-6 with TRBJ2-7; a possible D gene is TRBD2 (5 bases). CDR3 in DNA: TGTGCCAGCAGCTTCGGGTCGAGGGTCTACGAGCAGTACTTC. This sequence encodes CASSFGSRVYEQYF.